Presented here are 13 T cell receptor beta chains from one specimen sequenced in a study of identical twins. A single record per CDR3 protein comes from TCRdb applying MiXCR to the 5' RACE reads. The table lists approximately 620,000 distinct CDR3 sequences, 8.6% of them singletons. The data were also submitted as part of a second study, on yellow fever vaccine responses in identical twins.

The sequenced sample was PBMCs. The receptors shown here come from a woman aged 18-29 years in good health.

This chain uses TRBV20-1 with TRBJ2-3, with 9 bases lining up with TRBD1. With 6 bases clipped from V and 2 bases from J, the junction kept 12 bases outside the gene matches. CDR3 length equals 16 residues. Germline loops: CDR1 DFQATT, CDR2 SNEGSKA (reference sequence). The DNA for the CDR3 is TGCAGTGCCCCCAACAGGGGGCAGTCATCCACAGATACGCAGTATTTT. Encoded protein: CSAPNRGQSSTDTQYF.

The V gene is TRBV6-2 or TRBV6-3, the J gene TRBJ2-1; TRBD1 agrees at 10 bases. The CDR3 extends over 16 amino acids. Germline-derived CDR1 and CDR2 are MNHEY and SVGEGT. The J segment lost 15 bases and the V segment lost 6 bases, leaving 20 bases of the junction unmatched. The CDR3 coding sequence is TGTGCCAGCAGCCCTTCCGGGACAGGGGCCCGCCTATCACTGTTCTTC. Translation: CASSPSGTGARLSLFF.

This clonotype was detected a few times. The chain combines TRBV11-1 with TRBJ2-1; the D gene is possibly TRBD1 (6 bases). V was shortened by 0 bases and J by 0 bases, with 15 bases between the two germline ends. Germline CDR1 and CDR2: SGHAT and FQDESV (reference sequence). The CDR3 has 18 residues. In DNA form, the CDR3 reads TGTGCCAGCAGCTTAGCGATCACAGGGTCGAACTCCTACAATGAGCAGTTCTTC. Translation gives CASSLAITGSNSYNEQFF.

This clonotype showed up just a few times. This chain uses TRBV20-1 with TRBJ2-7; 12 bases align to TRBD2. The V gene's germline CDR1 is DFQATT and CDR2 SNEGSKA (reference sequence). Unmatched junction bases numbered 2, after V lost 2 bases and J lost 3 bases. The CDR3 loop spans 14 amino acids. CDR3 in amino acids: CSARQGLAGYEQYF. In DNA form, the CDR3 reads TGCAGTGCTAGACAGGGACTAGCGGGCTACGAGCAGTACTTC.

The chain has TRBV5-1 and TRBJ2-3; 10 positions match TRBD1. V trimming: 0 bases; J trimming: 4 bases; junction bases outside the gene matches: 5. The CDR3 totals 16 residues. Germline CDR1 SGHRS, CDR2 YFSETQ. DNA for the CDR3: TGCGCCAGCAGCTTGGGGAGCGGACAGGGGGCAGATACGCAGTATTTT. Its protein is CASSLGSGQGADTQYF.

The V and J genes are TRBV6-1 and TRBJ2-7; 15 bases line up with TRBD2. This CDR3 comprises 14 residues. Trimming at V came to 6 bases and at J to 5 bases, leaving 2 bases not matched to a gene. Looked up from germline, CDR1 is MNHNS and CDR2 is SASEGT. The CDR3 DNA is TGTGCCAGCAGGGGACTAGCGGGAGGAAACGAGCAGTACTTC. Translating gives CASRGLAGGNEQYF.

This clonotype was counted at least ten times. This chain connects TRBV25-1 to TRBJ2-7; 8 bases map to TRBD1. The trim removed 4 bases at V and 1 base at J, leaving 6 bases unmatched. CDR3 size: 15 residues. Per germline, CDR1 MGHDK and CDR2 SYGVNS. The CDR3 region has the DNA TGTGCCAGCAGTGGATCTAACAGGGGGTCCTACGAGCAGTACTTC. It codes for CASSGSNRGSYEQYF.

This clonotype has a count of ten or more. The chain uses TRBV12-3 or TRBV12-4 and TRBJ1-1; D gene unclear. V lost 4 bases and J lost 2, with 5 bases in between. The length of the CDR3 is 12 residues. The DNA of the CDR3 is TGTGCCAGCAGTTCAACCAACACTGAAGCTTTCTTT. Encoded protein: CASSSTNTEAFF.

Only a few counts were recorded for this clonotype. The chain is built from TRBV2 and TRBJ2-3, with D unresolved. V was trimmed by 3 bases and J by 4 bases, leaving 14 bases between them. The V gene's germline CDR1 is SNHLY and CDR2 FYNNEI. This CDR3 has 15 residues. In nucleotides, the CDR3 is TGTGCCAGCAGTGAGCTGGGGATAGGGCCAGATACGCAGTATTTT. Translated: CASSELGIGPDTQYF.

The chain uses TRBV5-1 and TRBJ1-5; TRBD1 agrees at 12 bases. The trim removed 0 bases at V and 7 bases at J, leaving 8 bases unmatched. The V gene's germline CDR1 is SGHRS and CDR2 YFSETQ. This CDR3 is 17 amino acids long. The CDR3 bases are TGCGCCAGCAGCTTGGGGGACAGGGGGCGGTGGTACCAGCCCCAGCATTTT. Protein: CASSLGDRGRWYQPQHF.

This clonotype has only a few counts. The V call is TRBV5-5, the J call TRBJ2-7; TRBD1 matches at 9 bases. Germline V gene data show CDR1 as SGHKS and CDR2 as YYEKEE (reference sequence). After removal of 0 bases from V and 4 bases from J, the junction contained 11 bases not matched to a gene. The CDR3 runs 17 residues. DNA for the CDR3: TGTGCCAGCAGCTTGGAACCGGGACAGGGAAGTATATACGAGCAGTACTTC. This encodes CASSLEPGQGSIYEQYF.

This clonotype was detected only a few times. The rearrangement joins TRBV12-3 or TRBV12-4 to TRBJ2-2, with TRBD2 matching over 9 bases. Trimming cost V 6 bases and J 0 bases; bases outside gene matches: 5. The CDR3 totals 16 residues. In DNA form, the CDR3 reads TGTGCCAGCAGCCTAGCGGGGAGTTCGAACACCGGGGAGCTGTTTTTT. Translation gives CASSLAGSSNTGELFF.

The V call is TRBV7-9, the J call TRBJ2-7, with 7 positions matching TRBD1. V was clipped by 5 bases and J by 1 base; unmatched bases: 11. Germline V gene sequence: CDR1 SEHNR, CDR2 FQNEAQ (reference sequence). The CDR3 runs to 16 residues. The chain's CDR3 is CASSPTGTVDSYEQYF. CDR3 DNA: TGTGCCAGCAGCCCGACCGGGACAGTCGATTCCTACGAGCAGTACTTC.